The table lists the clone carrying this TCR beta chain with a count of one. The sample originates from a study of control samples from healthy donors and cancer patients. The repertoire was sequenced with immunoSEQ multiplex PCR; TCRdb's copy has only in-frame clones and lacks some. The table records about 150,000 clones, 94% of them present only once. This sequence originates from a woman aged 40 to 49 in good health. Sequences were obtained from blood.

CDR3 DNA sequence: TGTGCCACCAGCAGAGAATTATCAGGGCCCAATGGCTACACCTTC. It encodes CATSRELSGPNGYTF. The V gene is TRBV15, the J gene TRBJ1-2, with D tentatively TRBD1 (5 bases). Trimming left V 0 bases short and J 6 bases short, with 14 bases between. Germline V lookup: CDR1 LNHNV, CDR2 YYDKDF (reference sequence). CDR3 length: 15 amino acids. Full variable domain (rest looked up from reference TRBV15 and TRBJ1-2): DAMVIQNPRYQVTQFGKPVTLSCSQTLNHNVMYWYQQKSSQAPKLLFHYYDKDFNNEADTPDNFQSRRPNTSFCFLDIRSPGLGDTAMYLCATSRELSGPNGYTFGSGTRLTVV.